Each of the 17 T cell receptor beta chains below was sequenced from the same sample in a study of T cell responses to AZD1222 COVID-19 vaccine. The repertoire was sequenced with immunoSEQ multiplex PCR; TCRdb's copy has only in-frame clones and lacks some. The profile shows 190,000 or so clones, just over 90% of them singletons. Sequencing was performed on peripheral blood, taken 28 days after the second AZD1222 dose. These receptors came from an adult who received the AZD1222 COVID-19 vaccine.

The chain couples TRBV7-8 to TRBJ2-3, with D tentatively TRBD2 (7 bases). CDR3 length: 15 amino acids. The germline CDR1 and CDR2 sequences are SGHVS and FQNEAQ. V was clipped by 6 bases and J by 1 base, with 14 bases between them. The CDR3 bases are TGTGCCAGCAGGATGGGGGGGGCGGGCACAGATACGCAGTATTTT. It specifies CASRMGGAGTDTQYF.

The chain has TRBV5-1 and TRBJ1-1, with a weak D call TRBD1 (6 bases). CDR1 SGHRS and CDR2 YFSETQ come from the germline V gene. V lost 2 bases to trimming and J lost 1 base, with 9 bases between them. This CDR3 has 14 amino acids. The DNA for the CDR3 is TGCGCCAGCAGCTTTGAGGGGGAGAACACTGAAGCTTTCTTT. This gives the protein CASSFEGENTEAFF.

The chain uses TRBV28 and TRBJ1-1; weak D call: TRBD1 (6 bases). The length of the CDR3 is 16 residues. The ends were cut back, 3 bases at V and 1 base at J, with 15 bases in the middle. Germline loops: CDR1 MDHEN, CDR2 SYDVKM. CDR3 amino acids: CASSLGGGAANTEAFF. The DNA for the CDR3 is TGTGCCAGCAGTTTGGGTGGGGGGGCCGCGAACACTGAAGCTTTCTTT. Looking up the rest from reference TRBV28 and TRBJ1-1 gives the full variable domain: DVKVTQSSRYLVKRTGEKVFLECVQDMDHENMFWYRQDPGLGLRLIYFSYDVKMKEKGDIPEGYSVSREKKERFSLILESASTNQTSMYLCASSLGGGAANTEAFFGQGTRLTVV.

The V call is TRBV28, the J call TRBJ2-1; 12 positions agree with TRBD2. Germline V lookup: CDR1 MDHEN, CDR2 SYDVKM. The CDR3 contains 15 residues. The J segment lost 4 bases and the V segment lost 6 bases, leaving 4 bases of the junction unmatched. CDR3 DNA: TGTGCCAGCAGAAGACTAGCGGGAGAATACAATGAGCAGTTCTTC. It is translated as CASRRLAGEYNEQFF.

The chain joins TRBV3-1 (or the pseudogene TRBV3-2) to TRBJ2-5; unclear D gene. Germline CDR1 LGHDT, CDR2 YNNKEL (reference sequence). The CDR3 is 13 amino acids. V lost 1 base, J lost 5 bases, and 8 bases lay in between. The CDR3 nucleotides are TGTGCCAGCAGCCAAGGGGTGGGGGAGACCCAGTACTTC. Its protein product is CASSQGVGETQYF.

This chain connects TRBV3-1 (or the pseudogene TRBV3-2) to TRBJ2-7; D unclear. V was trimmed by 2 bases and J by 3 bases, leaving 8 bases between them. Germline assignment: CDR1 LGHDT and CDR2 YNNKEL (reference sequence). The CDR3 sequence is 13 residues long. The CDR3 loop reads CASSQRLYYEQYF. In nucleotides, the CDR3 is TGTGCCAGCAGCCAAAGATTGTACTACGAGCAGTACTTC.

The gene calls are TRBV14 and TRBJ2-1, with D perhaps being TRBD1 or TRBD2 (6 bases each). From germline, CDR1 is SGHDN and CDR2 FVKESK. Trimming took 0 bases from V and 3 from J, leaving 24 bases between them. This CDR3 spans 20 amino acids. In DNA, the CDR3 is TGTGCCAGCAGCCAAGATGGGATGGTAGGGGGGCCCCCTGGCTACAATGAGCAGTTCTTC. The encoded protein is CASSQDGMVGGPPGYNEQFF.

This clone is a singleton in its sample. CDR3 region: CASSASSGGAYEQYF. CDR3 sequence (DNA): TGTGCCAGCAGTGCTTCTAGCGGAGGGGCCTACGAGCAGTACTTC. V usage is TRBV25-1 and J usage is TRBJ2-7, with 7 bases that match TRBD2. Trimming at V came to 4 bases and at J to 2 bases, leaving 8 bases not matched to a gene. Germline V gives CDR1 MGHDK, CDR2 SYGVNS. The CDR3 sequence is 15 residues long.

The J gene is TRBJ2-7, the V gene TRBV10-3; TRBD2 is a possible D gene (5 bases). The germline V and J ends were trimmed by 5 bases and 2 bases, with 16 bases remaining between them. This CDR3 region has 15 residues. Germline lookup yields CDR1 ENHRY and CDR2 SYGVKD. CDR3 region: CAISSGPSGTYEQYF. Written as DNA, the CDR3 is TGTGCCATCAGTTCTGGACCGTCGGGGACCTACGAGCAGTACTTC.

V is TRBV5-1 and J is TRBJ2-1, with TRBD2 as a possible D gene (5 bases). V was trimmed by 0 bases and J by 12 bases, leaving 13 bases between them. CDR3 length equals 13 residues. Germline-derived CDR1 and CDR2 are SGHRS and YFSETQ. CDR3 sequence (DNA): TGCGCCAGCAGCTTGGTATCCGGGGTAGGGCAGTTCTTC. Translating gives CASSLVSGVGQFF.

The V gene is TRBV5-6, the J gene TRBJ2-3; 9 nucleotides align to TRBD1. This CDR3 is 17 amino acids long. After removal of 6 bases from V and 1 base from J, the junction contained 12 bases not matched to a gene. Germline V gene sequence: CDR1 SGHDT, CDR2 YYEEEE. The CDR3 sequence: CASNTYRDRAGTDTQYF. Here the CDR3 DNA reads TGTGCCAGCAACACTTACCGGGACAGGGCCGGCACAGATACGCAGTATTTT.

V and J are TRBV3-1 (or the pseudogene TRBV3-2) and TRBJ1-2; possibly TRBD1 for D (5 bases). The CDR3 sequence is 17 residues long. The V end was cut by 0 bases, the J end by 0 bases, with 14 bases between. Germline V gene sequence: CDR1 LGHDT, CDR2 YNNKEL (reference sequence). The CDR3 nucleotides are TGTGCCAGCAGCCAAGATCGGGGACTCCTCACTAACTATGGCTACACCTTC. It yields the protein CASSQDRGLLTNYGYTF.

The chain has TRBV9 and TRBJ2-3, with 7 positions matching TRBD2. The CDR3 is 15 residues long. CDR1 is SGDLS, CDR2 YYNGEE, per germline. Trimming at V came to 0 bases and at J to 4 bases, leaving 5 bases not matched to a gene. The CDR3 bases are TGTGCCAGCAGCGTAGGGGGCGGGAGCCCAGATACGCAGTATTTT. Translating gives CASSVGGGSPDTQYF. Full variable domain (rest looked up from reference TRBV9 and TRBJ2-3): DSGVTQTPKHLITATGQRVTLRCSPRSGDLSVYWYQQSLDQGLQFLIQYYNGEERAKGNILERFSAQQFPDLHSELNLSSLELGDSALYFCASSVGGGSPDTQYFGPGTRLTVL.

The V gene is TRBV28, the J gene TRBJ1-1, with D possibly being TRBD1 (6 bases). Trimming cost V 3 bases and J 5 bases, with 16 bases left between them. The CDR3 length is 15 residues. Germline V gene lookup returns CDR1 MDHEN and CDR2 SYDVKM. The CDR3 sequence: CASSFSAGAGTEAFF. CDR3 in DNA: TGTGCCAGCAGTTTTAGTGCAGGGGCAGGGACTGAAGCTTTCTTT. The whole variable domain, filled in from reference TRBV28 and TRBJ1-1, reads DVKVTQSSRYLVKRTGEKVFLECVQDMDHENMFWYRQDPGLGLRLIYFSYDVKMKEKGDIPEGYSVSREKKERFSLILESASTNQTSMYLCASSFSAGAGTEAFFGQGTRLTVV.

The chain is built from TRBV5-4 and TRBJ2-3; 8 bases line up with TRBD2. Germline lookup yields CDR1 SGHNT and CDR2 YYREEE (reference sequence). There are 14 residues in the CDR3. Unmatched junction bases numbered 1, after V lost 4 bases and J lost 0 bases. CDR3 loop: CASSPSGSTDTQYF. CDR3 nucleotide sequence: TGTGCCAGCAGCCCTAGCGGGAGCACAGATACGCAGTATTTT.

For the CDR3, the DNA is TGTGCCAGTAGTATAGATAGCGGAACCTTCTACGAGCAGTACTTC. It codes for CASSIDSGTFYEQYF. This sequence joins TRBV19 and TRBJ2-7; possible D gene TRBD2, 6 bases. Trimming shortened V by 0 bases and J by 3 bases, and 12 bases separated the two germline ends. Germline CDR1 and CDR2: LNHDA and SQIVND (reference sequence). There are 15 residues in the CDR3.

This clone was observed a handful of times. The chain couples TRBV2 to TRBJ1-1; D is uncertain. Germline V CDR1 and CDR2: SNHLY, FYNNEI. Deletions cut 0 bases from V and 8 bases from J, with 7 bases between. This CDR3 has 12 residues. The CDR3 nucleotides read TGTGCCAGCAGTGAAGCGCCAGTGGAAGCTTTCTTT. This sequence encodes CASSEAPVEAFF.